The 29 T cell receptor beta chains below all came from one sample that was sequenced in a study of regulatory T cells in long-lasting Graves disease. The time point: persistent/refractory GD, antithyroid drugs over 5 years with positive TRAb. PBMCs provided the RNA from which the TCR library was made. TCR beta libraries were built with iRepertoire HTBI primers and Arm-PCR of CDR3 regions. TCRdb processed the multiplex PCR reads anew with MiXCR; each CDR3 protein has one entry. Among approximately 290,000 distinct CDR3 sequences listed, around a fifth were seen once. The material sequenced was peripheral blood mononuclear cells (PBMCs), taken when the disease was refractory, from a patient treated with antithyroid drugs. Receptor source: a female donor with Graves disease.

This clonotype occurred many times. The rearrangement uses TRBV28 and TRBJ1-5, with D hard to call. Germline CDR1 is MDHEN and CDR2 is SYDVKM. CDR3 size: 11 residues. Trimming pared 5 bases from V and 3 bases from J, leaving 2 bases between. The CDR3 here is CASSNNQPQHF. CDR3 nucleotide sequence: TGTGCCAGCAGTAACAATCAGCCCCAGCATTTT.

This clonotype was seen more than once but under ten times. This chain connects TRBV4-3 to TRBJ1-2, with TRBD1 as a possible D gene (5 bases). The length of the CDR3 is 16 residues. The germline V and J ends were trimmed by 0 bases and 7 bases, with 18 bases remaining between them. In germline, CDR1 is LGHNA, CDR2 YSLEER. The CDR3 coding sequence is TGCGCCAGCAGCCAAGAGGGTTTGGGGCAGGCGGTTGGCTACACCTTC. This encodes CASSQEGLGQAVGYTF.

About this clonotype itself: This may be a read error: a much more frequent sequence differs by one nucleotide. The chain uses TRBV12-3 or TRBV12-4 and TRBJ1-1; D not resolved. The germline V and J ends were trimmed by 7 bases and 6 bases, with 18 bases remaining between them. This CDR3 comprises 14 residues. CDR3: CASTHLGSRSEAFF. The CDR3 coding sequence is TGTGCCAGCACCCATCTTGGGAGTAGGTCTGAAGCTTTCTTT.

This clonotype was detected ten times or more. Here the CDR3 reads CASMKTGNTYEQYF. The CDR3 DNA sequence: TGTGCCAGCATGAAGACAGGGAATACCTACGAGCAGTACTTC. V gene TRBV2 combines with J gene TRBJ2-7; TRBD1 agrees at 7 bases. This CDR3 contains 14 residues. Germline loops: CDR1 SNHLY, CDR2 FYNNEI. V was pared by 7 bases and J by 2 bases, with 8 bases of the junction left unmatched.

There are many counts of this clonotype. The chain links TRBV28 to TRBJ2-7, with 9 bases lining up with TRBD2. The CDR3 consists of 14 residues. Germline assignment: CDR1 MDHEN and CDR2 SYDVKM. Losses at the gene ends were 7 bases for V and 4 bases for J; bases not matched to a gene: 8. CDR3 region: CASKGASGDYEQYF. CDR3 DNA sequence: TGTGCCAGCAAGGGGGCTAGCGGGGATTACGAGCAGTACTTC.

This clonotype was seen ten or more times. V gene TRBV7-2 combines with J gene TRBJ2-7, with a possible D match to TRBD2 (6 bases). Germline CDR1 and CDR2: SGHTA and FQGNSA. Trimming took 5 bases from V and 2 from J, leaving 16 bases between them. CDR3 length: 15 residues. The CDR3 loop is CASSDGSGYPYEQYF. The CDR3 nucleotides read TGTGCCAGCAGCGACGGGAGCGGCTACCCCTACGAGCAGTACTTC.

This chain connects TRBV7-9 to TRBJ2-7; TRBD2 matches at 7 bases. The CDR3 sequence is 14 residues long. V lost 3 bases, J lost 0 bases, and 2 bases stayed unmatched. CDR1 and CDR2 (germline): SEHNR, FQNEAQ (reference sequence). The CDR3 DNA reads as TGTGCCAGCAGCTTGGGACTATCCTCCTACGAGCAGTACTTC. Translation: CASSLGLSSYEQYF.

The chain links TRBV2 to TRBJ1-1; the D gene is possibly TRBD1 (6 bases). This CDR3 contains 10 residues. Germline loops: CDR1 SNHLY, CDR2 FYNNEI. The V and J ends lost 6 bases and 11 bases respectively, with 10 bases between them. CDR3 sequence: CASRGGRAFF. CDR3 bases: TGTGCCAGCAGGGGGGGCCGGGCTTTCTTT.

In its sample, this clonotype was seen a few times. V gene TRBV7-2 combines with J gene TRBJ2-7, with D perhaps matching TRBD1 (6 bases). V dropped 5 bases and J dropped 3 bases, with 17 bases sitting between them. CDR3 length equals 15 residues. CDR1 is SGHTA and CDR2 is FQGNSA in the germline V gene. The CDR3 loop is CASSQTGYPLYEQYF. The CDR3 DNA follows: TGTGCCAGCAGCCAAACAGGGTATCCCCTCTACGAGCAGTACTTC.

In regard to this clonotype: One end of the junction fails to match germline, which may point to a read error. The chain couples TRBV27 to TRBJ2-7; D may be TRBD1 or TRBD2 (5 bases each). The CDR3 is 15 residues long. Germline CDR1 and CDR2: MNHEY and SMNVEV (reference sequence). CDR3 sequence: CAISEGRGLLYEQYF. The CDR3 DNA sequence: TGTGCCATCAGTGAAGGCCGGGGCCTCTTATACGAGCAGTACTTC.

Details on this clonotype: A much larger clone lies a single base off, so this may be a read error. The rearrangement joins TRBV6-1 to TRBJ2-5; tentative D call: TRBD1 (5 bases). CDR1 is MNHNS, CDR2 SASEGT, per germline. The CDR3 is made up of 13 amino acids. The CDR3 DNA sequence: TGTGCCAGCAGTGTCTCAGGGCTTGAGACCCAGCACTTC. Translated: CASSVSGLETQHF.

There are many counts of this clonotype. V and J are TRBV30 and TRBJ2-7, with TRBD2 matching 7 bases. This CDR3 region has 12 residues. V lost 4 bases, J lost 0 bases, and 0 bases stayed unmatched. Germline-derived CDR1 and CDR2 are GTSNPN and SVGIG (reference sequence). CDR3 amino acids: CAWTSGSYEQYF. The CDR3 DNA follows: TGTGCCTGGACTAGCGGCTCCTACGAGCAGTACTTC.

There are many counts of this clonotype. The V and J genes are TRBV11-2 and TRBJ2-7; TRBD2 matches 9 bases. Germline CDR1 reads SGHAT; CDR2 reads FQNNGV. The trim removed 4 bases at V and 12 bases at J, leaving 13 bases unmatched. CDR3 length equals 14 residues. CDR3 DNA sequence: TGTGCCAGCAGCTCGAATTTAGCGGGAGTCCTTCCGTACTTC. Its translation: CASSSNLAGVLPYF.

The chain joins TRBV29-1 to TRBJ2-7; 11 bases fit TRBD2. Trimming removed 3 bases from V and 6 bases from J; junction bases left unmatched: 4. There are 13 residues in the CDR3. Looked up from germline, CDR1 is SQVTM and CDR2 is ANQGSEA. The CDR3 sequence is CSVDLAGGREQYF. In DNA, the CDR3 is TGCAGCGTTGACCTAGCGGGAGGTCGCGAGCAGTACTTC.

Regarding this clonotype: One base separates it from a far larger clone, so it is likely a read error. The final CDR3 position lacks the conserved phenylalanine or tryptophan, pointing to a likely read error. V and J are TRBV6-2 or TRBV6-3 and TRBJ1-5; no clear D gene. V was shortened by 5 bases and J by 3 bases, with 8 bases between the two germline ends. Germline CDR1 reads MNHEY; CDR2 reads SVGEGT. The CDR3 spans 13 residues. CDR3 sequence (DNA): TGTGCCAGCAGTGAAGGTTACAATCAGCCCCAGCATCTT. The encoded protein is CASSEGYNQPQHL.

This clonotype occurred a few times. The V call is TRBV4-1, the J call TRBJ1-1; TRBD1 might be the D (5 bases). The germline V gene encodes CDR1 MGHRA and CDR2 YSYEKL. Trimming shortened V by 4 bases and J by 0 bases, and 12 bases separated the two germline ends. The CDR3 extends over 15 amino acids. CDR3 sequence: CASSPQGAVNTEAFF. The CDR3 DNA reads TGCGCCAGCAGCCCGCAGGGAGCCGTGAACACTGAAGCTTTCTTT.

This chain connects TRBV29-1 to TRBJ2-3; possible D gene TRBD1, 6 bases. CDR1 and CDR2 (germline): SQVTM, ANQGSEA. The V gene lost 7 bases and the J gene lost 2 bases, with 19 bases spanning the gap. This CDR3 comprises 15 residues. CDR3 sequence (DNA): TGCAGCGCGGACAATAGGCAGGGGTCCACAGATACGCAGTATTTT. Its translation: CSADNRQGSTDTQYF.

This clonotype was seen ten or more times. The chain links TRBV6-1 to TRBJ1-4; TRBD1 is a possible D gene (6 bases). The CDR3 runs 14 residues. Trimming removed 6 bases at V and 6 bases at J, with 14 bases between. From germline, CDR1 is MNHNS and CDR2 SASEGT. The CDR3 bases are TGTGCCAGCAGACCCCAGGGGAAGGATGAAAAACTGTTTTTT. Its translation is CASRPQGKDEKLFF.

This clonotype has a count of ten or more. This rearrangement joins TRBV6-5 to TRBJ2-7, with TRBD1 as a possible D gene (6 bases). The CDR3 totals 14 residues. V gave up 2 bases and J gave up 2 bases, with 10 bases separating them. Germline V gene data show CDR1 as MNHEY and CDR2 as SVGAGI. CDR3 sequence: CASSYEDRAYEQYF. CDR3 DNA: TGTGCCAGCAGTTACGAGGACAGAGCCTACGAGCAGTACTTC.

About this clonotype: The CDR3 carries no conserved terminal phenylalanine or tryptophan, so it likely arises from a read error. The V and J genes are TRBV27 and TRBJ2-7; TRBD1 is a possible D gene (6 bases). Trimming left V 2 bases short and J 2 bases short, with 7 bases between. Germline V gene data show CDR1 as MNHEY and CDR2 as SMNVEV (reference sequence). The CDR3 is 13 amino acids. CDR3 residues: CASSLGTPYEQYP. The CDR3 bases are TGTGCCAGCAGTTTAGGGACACCCTACGAGCAGTACCCC.

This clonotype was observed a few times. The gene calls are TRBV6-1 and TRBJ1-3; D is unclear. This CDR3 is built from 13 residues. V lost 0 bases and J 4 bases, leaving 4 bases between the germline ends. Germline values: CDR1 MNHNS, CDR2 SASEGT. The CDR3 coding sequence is TGTGCCAGCAGTGAAGCGAGGGGAAACACCATATATTTT. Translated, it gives CASSEARGNTIYF.

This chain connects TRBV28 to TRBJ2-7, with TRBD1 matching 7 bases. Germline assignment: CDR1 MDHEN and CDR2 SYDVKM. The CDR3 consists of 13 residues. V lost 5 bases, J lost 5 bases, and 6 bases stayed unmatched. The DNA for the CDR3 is TGTGCCAGCAGTCTCAGGGGGTTGCACGAGCAGTACTTC. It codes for CASSLRGLHEQYF.

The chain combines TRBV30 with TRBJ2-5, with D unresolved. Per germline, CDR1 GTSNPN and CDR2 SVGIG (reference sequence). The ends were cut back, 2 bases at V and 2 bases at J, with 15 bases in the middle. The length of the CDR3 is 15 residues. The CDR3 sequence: CAWSFVLGSQETQYF. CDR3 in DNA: TGTGCCTGGAGTTTCGTGTTGGGTTCTCAAGAGACCCAGTACTTC.

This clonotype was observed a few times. The CDR3, as DNA: TGCAGCGTTGGGGGGGGCTGGGGTCAGCCCCAGCATTTT. Protein sequence: CSVGGGWGQPQHF. The chain uses TRBV29-1 and TRBJ1-5; a possible D gene is TRBD1 (6 bases). Trimming took off 4 bases at V and 6 bases at J, with 13 bases between the two ends. The CDR3 covers 13 residues. Germline lookup yields CDR1 SQVTM and CDR2 ANQGSEA. Drawing the rest from reference TRBV29-1 and TRBJ1-5, the complete variable domain is SAVISQKPSRDICQRGTSLTIQCQVDSQVTMMFWYRQQPGQSLTLIATANQGSEATYESGFVIDKFPISRPNLTFSTLTVSNMSPEDSSIYLCSVGGGWGQPQHFGDGTRLSIL.

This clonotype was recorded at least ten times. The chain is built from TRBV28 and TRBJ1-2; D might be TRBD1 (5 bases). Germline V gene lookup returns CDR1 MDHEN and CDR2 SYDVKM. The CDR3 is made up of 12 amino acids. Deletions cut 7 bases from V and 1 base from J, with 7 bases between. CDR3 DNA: TGTGCCAGCAATGGGGGTAACTATGGCTACACCTTC. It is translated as CASNGGNYGYTF.

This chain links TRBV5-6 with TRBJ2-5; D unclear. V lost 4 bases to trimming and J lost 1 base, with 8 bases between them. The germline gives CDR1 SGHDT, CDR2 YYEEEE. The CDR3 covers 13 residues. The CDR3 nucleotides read TGTGCCAGCAGCATCTGGAGCCAAGAGACCCAGTACTTC. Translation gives CASSIWSQETQYF.

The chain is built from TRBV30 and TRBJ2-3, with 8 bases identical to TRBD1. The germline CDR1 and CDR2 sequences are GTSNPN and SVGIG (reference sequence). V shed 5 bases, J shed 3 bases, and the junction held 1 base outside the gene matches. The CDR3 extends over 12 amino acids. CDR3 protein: CAWDRGTDTQYF. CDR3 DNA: TGTGCCTGGGACAGGGGAACAGATACGCAGTATTTT.

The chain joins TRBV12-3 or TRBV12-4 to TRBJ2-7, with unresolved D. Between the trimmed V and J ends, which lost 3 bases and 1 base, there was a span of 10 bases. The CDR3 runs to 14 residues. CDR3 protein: CASSFIAESYEQYF. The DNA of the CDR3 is TGTGCCAGCAGTTTTATAGCTGAATCCTACGAGCAGTACTTC.

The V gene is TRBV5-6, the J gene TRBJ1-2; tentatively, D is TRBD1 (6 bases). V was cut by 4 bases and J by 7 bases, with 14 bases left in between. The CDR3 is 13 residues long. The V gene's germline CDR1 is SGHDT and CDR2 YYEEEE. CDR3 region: CASSRWAGAGYTF. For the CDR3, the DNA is TGTGCCAGCAGCCGATGGGCAGGGGCTGGCTACACCTTC.